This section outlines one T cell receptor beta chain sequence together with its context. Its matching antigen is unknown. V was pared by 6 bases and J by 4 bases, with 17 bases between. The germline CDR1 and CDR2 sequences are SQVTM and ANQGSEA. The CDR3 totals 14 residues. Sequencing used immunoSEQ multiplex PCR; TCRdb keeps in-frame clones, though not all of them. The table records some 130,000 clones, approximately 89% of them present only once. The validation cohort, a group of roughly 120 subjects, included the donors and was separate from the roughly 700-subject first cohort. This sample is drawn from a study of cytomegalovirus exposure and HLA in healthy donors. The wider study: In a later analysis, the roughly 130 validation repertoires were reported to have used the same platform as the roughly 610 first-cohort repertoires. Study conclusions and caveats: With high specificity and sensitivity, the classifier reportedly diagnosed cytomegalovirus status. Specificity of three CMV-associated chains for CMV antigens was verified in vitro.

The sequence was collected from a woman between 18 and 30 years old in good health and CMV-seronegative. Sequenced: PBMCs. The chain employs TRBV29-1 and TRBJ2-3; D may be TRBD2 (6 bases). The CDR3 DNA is TGCAGCGTCCATAGCGGTGGCCCCCCAGATACGCAGTATTTT. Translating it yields CSVHSGGPPDTQYF.